Listed below are T cell receptor beta chains from one sample, sequenced in a study of shared clonotypes between healthy human individuals. Profiling relied on immunoSEQ multiplex PCR, and the TCRdb table lists in-frame clones only, not all of them. The sample lists about 2,200,000 clones, roughly 91% occurring once. Sequencing used naive CD8+ T cells from PBMCs. Receptors originate from a man aged 18 to 29 in good health. Some clones in this sample may be carry-over from other donors' samples. CDR3s include the opening cysteine and the closing phenylalanine or tryptophan. A D gene is named only where the DNA matches it firmly. Size values are once, few and many counts, or a class for expanded clones, and some rows have none.

j_gene,d_gene,abundance,v_gene,CDR3aa,CDR3nt
TRBJ2-7,TRBD2,.,TRBV15,CATSRDTSGNSYEQYF,TGTGCCACCAGCAGAGATACTAGCGGCAACTCCTACGAGCAGTACTTC
TRBJ2-1,.,.,TRBV5-6,CASSLARAKGEQFF,TGTGCCAGCAGCTTGGCCCGGGCGAAGGGGGAGCAGTTCTTC
TRBJ2-5,TRBD2,.,TRBV12-5,CASGSSGLAGETQYF,TGTGCTAGTGGTTCCTCCGGACTAGCGGGAGAGACCCAGTACTTC
TRBJ2-1,TRBD2,.,TRBV4-1,CASSQVGGGGEQFF,TGCGCCAGCAGCCAAGTGGGCGGGGGTGGTGAGCAGTTCTTC
TRBJ1-1,.,.,TRBV6-5,CASSSLEVNTEAFF,TGTGCCAGCAGCTCCCTCGAGGTGAACACTGAAGCTTTCTTT
TRBJ2-5,.,.,TRBV19,CASSTRAEETQYF,TGTGCCAGTAGTACCCGGGCGGAAGAGACCCAGTACTTC
TRBJ1-4,.,.,TRBV7-2,CASRLSLGLDEKLFF,TGTGCCAGCAGACTCTCTCTAGGCCTCGATGAAAAACTGTTTTTT
TRBJ2-1,TRBD1,.,TRBV28,CASSFGPTTGGNEQFF,TGTGCCAGCAGTTTCGGGCCCACGACAGGGGGTAATGAGCAGTTCTTC
TRBJ1-1,TRBD1,.,TRBV6-5,CASSYGRQGGTEAFF,TGTGCCAGCAGTTACGGTCGACAGGGAGGCACTGAAGCTTTCTTT
TRBJ2-1,TRBD2,.,TRBV29-1,CSVEDRSSGDNEQFF,TGCAGCGTTGAAGATAGGTCTAGCGGAGACAATGAGCAGTTCTTC
TRBJ1-1,TRBD1,few,TRBV13,CASSPLGRGLNTEAFF,TGTGCCAGCAGCCCCCTCGGGAGGGGGCTAAACACTGAAGCTTTCTTT
TRBJ2-7,TRBD1,.,TRBV19,CASSTRQGPRPYEQYF,TGTGCCAGTAGTACCCGACAGGGCCCCCGCCCCTACGAGCAGTACTTC
TRBJ2-7,.,.,TRBV28,CASLGDVDSYEQYF,TGTGCCAGCTTGGGAGACGTAGACTCCTACGAGCAGTACTTC
TRBJ2-7,.,.,TRBV27,CASSTVGPRAGEQYF,TGTGCCAGCAGTACAGTGGGCCCTCGGGCAGGCGAGCAGTACTTC
TRBJ1-2,TRBD1,.,TRBV29-1,CSAAEGAGYYGYTF,TGCAGCGCCGCGGAGGGGGCAGGTTACTATGGCTACACCTTC
TRBJ2-1,TRBD1,once,TRBV29-1,CSVAGQGAVNEQFF,TGCAGCGTTGCCGGACAGGGGGCAGTGAATGAGCAGTTCTTC
TRBJ2-1,TRBD2,.,TRBV29-1,CSVHSGSYNEQFF,TGCAGCGTTCACAGCGGGAGTTACAATGAGCAGTTCTTC
TRBJ1-2,.,few,TRBV6-5,CASRDSFNYGYTF,TGTGCCAGCAGAGACAGCTTTAACTATGGCTACACCTTC
TRBJ2-3,TRBD2,once,TRBV5-1,CASSLESSGSSDTQYF,TGCGCCAGCAGCTTGGAATCTAGCGGGAGTTCAGATACGCAGTATTTT
TRBJ2-7,.,.,TRBV7-8,CASSLALDYEQYF,TGTGCCAGCAGCTTAGCGCTCGACTACGAGCAGTACTTC
TRBJ2-1,TRBD2,.,TRBV28,CASTAEGVAGVSYNEQFF,TGTGCCAGCACCGCTGAGGGGGTAGCGGGAGTATCCTACAATGAGCAGTTCTTC
TRBJ2-1,.,.,TRBV7-3,CASSTIADEQFF,TGTGCCAGCAGCACAATAGCCGATGAGCAGTTCTTC
TRBJ1-1,.,few,TRBV11-2,CASSLTGKRTEAFF,TGTGCCAGCAGCTTGACAGGAAAGAGGACTGAAGCTTTCTTT
TRBJ1-1,TRBD1,.,TRBV19,CASSLQGGPEAFF,TGTGCCAGTAGTCTTCAGGGGGGGCCTGAAGCTTTCTTT
TRBJ2-7,.,.,TRBV6-5,CASSPRGINEQYF,TGTGCCAGCAGTCCCAGGGGAATCAACGAGCAGTACTTC
TRBJ1-4,.,.,TRBV14,CASSQVLGGEKLFF,TGTGCCAGCAGCCAAGTGTTGGGAGGTGAAAAACTGTTTTTT
TRBJ2-7,.,.,TRBV7-3,CASSLHQGPLYEQYF,TGTGCCAGCAGCTTACATCAGGGTCCCCTCTACGAGCAGTACTTC
TRBJ2-1,TRBD2,.,TRBV28,CASSFGLAGGLNEQFF,TGTGCCAGCAGTTTTGGACTAGCGGGAGGACTCAATGAGCAGTTCTTC
TRBJ1-5,.,few,TRBV28,CASSFNPLSQPQHF,TGTGCCAGCAGTTTTAACCCCCTATCTCAGCCCCAGCATTTT
TRBJ2-7,.,.,TRBV6-5,CASSYGGIHEQYF,TGTGCCAGCAGTTACGGCGGTATCCACGAACAGTACTTC
TRBJ2-7,.,.,TRBV6-5,CASRQIRTFYEQYF,TGTGCCAGCAGGCAGATTAGGACGTTCTACGAGCAGTACTTC
TRBJ2-2,.,once,TRBV6-5,CASSYPAASTGELFF,TGTGCCAGCAGTTACCCGGCGGCCAGCACCGGGGAGCTGTTTTTT
TRBJ2-7,TRBD1,.,TRBV5-4,CASSQSVGTGSYEQYF,TGTGCCAGCAGCCAGAGTGTCGGGACAGGGAGCTACGAGCAGTACTTC
TRBJ2-2,.,.,TRBV29-1,CSVGGHRAVTSGELFF,TGCAGCGTTGGCGGGCACCGGGCAGTAACGTCCGGGGAGCTGTTTTTT
TRBJ1-1,.,.,TRBV6-5,CASSYSGGRAEAFF,TGTGCCAGCAGTTACTCCGGAGGACGTGCAGAAGCTTTCTTT
TRBJ1-5,.,.,TRBV28,CASSLRPFNQPQHF,TGTGCCAGCAGTTTGCGTCCCTTCAATCAGCCCCAGCATTTT
TRBJ2-1,.,.,TRBV19,CASRGPLSYNEQFF,TGTGCCAGTAGGGGCCCCCTAAGTTACAATGAGCAGTTCTTC
TRBJ1-2,.,.,TRBV5-1,CASSLAYRRGYGYTF,TGCGCCAGCAGCTTGGCCTACCGGCGGGGCTATGGCTACACCTTC
TRBJ1-2,.,.,TRBV6-5,CASSYGDGYTF,TGTGCCAGCAGTTACGGCGACGGCTACACCTTC
TRBJ2-7,.,.,TRBV6-5,CASSYLVGSGEQYF,TGTGCCAGCAGTTACTTGGTAGGATCGGGCGAGCAGTACTTC
TRBJ2-7,.,.,TRBV29-1,CSVTVGYEQYF,TGCAGCGTGACCGTGGGGTACGAGCAGTACTTC
TRBJ2-5,.,.,TRBV25-1,CASSDRAETQYF,TGTGCCAGCAGTGACCGGGCTGAGACCCAGTACTTC
TRBJ1-1,.,few,TRBV9,CASSATVNTEAFF,TGTGCCAGCAGCGCGACAGTTAACACTGAAGCTTTCTTT
TRBJ1-5,TRBD1,.,TRBV28,CASSFPRQGGNQPQHF,TGTGCCAGCAGTTTCCCCCGTCAGGGGGGTAATCAGCCCCAGCATTTT
TRBJ1-1,.,.,TRBV27,CASSLGAPKVTEAFF,TGTGCCAGCAGTTTGGGGGCCCCGAAGGTGACTGAAGCTTTCTTT
TRBJ2-7,TRBD2,.,TRBV4-3,CASSQETSGSYEQYF,TGCGCCAGCAGCCAAGAAACTAGCGGATCCTACGAGCAGTACTTC
TRBJ2-1,TRBD2,.,TRBV27,CASRASGSSYNEQFF,TGTGCCAGCAGGGCGAGCGGGAGCTCCTACAATGAGCAGTTCTTC
TRBJ1-5,.,few,TRBV7-9,CASQGSNQPQHF,TGTGCCTCCCAGGGGAGCAATCAGCCCCAGCATTTT
TRBJ2-7,.,.,TRBV30,CAWSASRDFSYEQYF,TGTGCCTGGAGTGCTAGCCGGGACTTCTCCTACGAGCAGTACTTC
TRBJ2-7,.,once,TRBV25-1,CASRPFAGAGKLYEQYF,TGTGCCAGCAGACCCTTCGCCGGAGCGGGCAAACTCTACGAGCAGTACTTC
TRBJ1-5,TRBD1,once,TRBV19,CASWGQGENQPQHF,TGTGCCAGCTGGGGACAGGGGGAAAATCAGCCCCAGCATTTT